A single sample is the source of the 3 T cell receptor beta chains below, sequenced in a study of blood T cell repertoires in COVID-19. Profiling relied on immunoSEQ multiplex PCR, and the TCRdb table lists in-frame clones only, not all of them. The sample includes just under 150,000 clones, more than 70% of them seen just once. Sequencing was carried out using peripheral blood. These receptors were collected from a human donor in a cohort sampled during active COVID-19.

V and J are TRBV5-4 and TRBJ1-2; the D gene is possibly TRBD1 (5 bases). Trimming stripped 0 bases from V and 0 bases from J, with 12 bases between. This CDR3 spans 16 amino acids. Germline-derived CDR1 and CDR2 are SGHNT and YYREEE (reference sequence). The CDR3 region has the DNA TGTGCCAGCAGCTTGGGAAGAGGGGACTCTAACTATGGCTACACCTTC. Protein: CASSLGRGDSNYGYTF.

The chain uses TRBV2 and TRBJ1-3; weak D call: TRBD1 (5 bases). Deletions cut 7 bases from V and 2 bases from J, with 12 bases between. The CDR3 runs 14 residues. Germline V gene lookup returns CDR1 SNHLY and CDR2 FYNNEI. The CDR3, as DNA: TGTGCCAGCAATAGCAGGGAGGCTGGAAACACCATATATTTT. Amino acid sequence: CASNSREAGNTIYF. Variable domain in full (rest from reference TRBV2 and TRBJ1-3): EPEVTQTPSHQVTQMGQEVILRCVPISNHLYFYWYRQILGQKVEFLVSFYNNEISEKSEIFDDQFSVERPDGSNFTLKIRSTKLEDSAMYFCASNSREAGNTIYFGEGSWLTVV.

This clone was observed once. The CDR3 coding sequence is TGCGCCAGCAGTCCTTACGGGACAGGGGTTCCCCAAGAGACCCAGTACTTC. It is translated as CASSPYGTGVPQETQYF. This rearrangement joins TRBV4-1 to TRBJ2-5, with TRBD1 identical over 10 bases. This CDR3 comprises 17 residues. J was trimmed by 1 base and V by 6 bases; bases with no gene match: 11. Germline loops: CDR1 MGHRA, CDR2 YSYEKL.